These T cell receptor beta chains were read from a single sample in a study of blood T cell repertoires in COVID-19. Profiling relied on immunoSEQ multiplex PCR, and the TCRdb table lists in-frame clones only, not all of them. The sample shows 250,000 or so clones, 88% of them seen only once. Material for sequencing was peripheral blood. The receptors originated from a woman aged 55 to 70 with acute or convalescent COVID-19. CDR3s include the opening cysteine and the closing phenylalanine or tryptophan. Fields, in order: CDR3 protein, CDR3 DNA, V gene, J gene, D gene, clone size. D genes are given only for firm matches. Part of the rows lack a size; the others show once, few, many or a class for expanded clones.

CDR3 protein: CASSRMSGTGESYEQYF
CDR3 DNA: TGTGCCAGCAGCCGCATGTCCGGGACAGGGGAATCCTACGAGCAGTACTTC
V gene: TRBV4-2
J gene: TRBJ2-7
D gene: TRBD1
clone size: .

CDR3 protein: CASSTGQNTEAFF
CDR3 DNA: TGTGCCAGCAGTACGGGACAGAACACTGAAGCTTTCTTT
V gene: TRBV2
J gene: TRBJ1-1
D gene: .
clone size: .

CDR3 protein: CASSPQGDQPQHF
CDR3 DNA: TGTGCCAGTAGTCCACAGGGGGACCAGCCCCAGCATTTT
V gene: TRBV19
J gene: TRBJ1-5
D gene: TRBD1
clone size: .

CDR3 protein: CASSQALRENEKLFF
CDR3 DNA: TGTGCCAGCAGCCAAGCCCTTCGAGAAAATGAAAAACTGTTTTTT
V gene: TRBV7-9
J gene: TRBJ1-4
D gene: .
clone size: .

CDR3 protein: CASRDPGDRAYEQYF
CDR3 DNA: TGTGCCAGTAGGGACCCAGGGGATCGGGCTTACGAGCAGTACTTC
V gene: TRBV19
J gene: TRBJ2-7
D gene: .
clone size: .

CDR3 protein: CASSQSIAPPWQETQYF
CDR3 DNA: TGCGCCAGCAGCCAATCTATTGCCCCCCCATGGCAAGAGACCCAGTACTTC
V gene: TRBV4-1
J gene: TRBJ2-5
D gene: .
clone size: once

CDR3 protein: CASSPTGGTNEKLFF
CDR3 DNA: TGTGCCAGCAGCCCCACAGGCGGAACTAATGAAAAACTGTTTTTT
V gene: TRBV9
J gene: TRBJ1-4
D gene: .
clone size: .

CDR3 protein: CASSQAASGWDGNEQFF
CDR3 DNA: TGCGCCAGCAGCCAAGCCGCTAGCGGGTGGGATGGGAATGAGCAGTTCTTC
V gene: TRBV4-3
J gene: TRBJ2-1
D gene: TRBD2
clone size: .

CDR3 protein: CSASTDRQDEKLFF
CDR3 DNA: TGCAGTGCTAGTACGGATAGACAGGATGAAAAACTGTTTTTT
V gene: TRBV20-1
J gene: TRBJ1-4
D gene: .
clone size: once

CDR3 protein: CASSPAGRQETQYF
CDR3 DNA: TGTGCCAGCAGCCCGGCGGGACGGCAAGAGACCCAGTACTTC
V gene: TRBV4-2
J gene: TRBJ2-5
D gene: .
clone size: .

CDR3 protein: CASSNTGTGKYEQYF
CDR3 DNA: TGCGCCAGCAGTAACACCGGGACAGGGAAGTACGAGCAGTACTTC
V gene: TRBV10-1
J gene: TRBJ2-7
D gene: TRBD1
clone size: .

CDR3 protein: CASSARPGRNEKLFF
CDR3 DNA: TGTGCCAGTAGTGCCCGGCCAGGGCGGAATGAAAAACTGTTTTTT
V gene: TRBV19
J gene: TRBJ1-4
D gene: .
clone size: once

CDR3 protein: CASSQGGTSGAFGTQYF
CDR3 DNA: TGTGCCAGCAGCCAAGGGGGGACTAGCGGGGCCTTCGGGACCCAGTACTTC
V gene: TRBV3-1/TRBV3-2
J gene: TRBJ2-5
D gene: TRBD2
clone size: .

CDR3 protein: CASSLGQAGRGEKLFF
CDR3 DNA: TGTGCCAGCAGCTTAGGACAGGCCGGAAGGGGGGAAAAACTGTTTTTT
V gene: TRBV11-2
J gene: TRBJ1-4
D gene: .
clone size: .

CDR3 protein: CASGGKNNSPLHF
CDR3 DNA: TGTGCCAGCGGGGGCAAAAATAATTCACCCCTCCACTTT
V gene: TRBV9
J gene: TRBJ1-6
D gene: .
clone size: .

CDR3 protein: CASSLYSNYGYTF
CDR3 DNA: TGTGCCAGCAGTTTATACAGTAACTATGGCTACACCTTC
V gene: TRBV27
J gene: TRBJ1-2
D gene: .
clone size: .

CDR3 protein: CASSYSPGYTEAFF
CDR3 DNA: TGTGCCAGCAGTTACTCTCCAGGCTACACTGAAGCTTTCTTT
V gene: TRBV6-5
J gene: TRBJ1-1
D gene: .
clone size: .

CDR3 protein: CASSERTANQPQHF
CDR3 DNA: TGTGCCAGCAGTGAAAGGACAGCCAATCAGCCCCAGCATTTT
V gene: TRBV25-1
J gene: TRBJ1-5
D gene: .
clone size: few

CDR3 protein: CASSFTQGFYEQYF
CDR3 DNA: TGTGCCAGCAGCTTCACCCAGGGCTTTTACGAGCAGTACTTC
V gene: TRBV11-3
J gene: TRBJ2-7
D gene: .
clone size: .

CDR3 protein: CAWSVLPGRGEKLFF
CDR3 DNA: TGTGCCTGGAGTGTACTCCCAGGGCGAGGAGAAAAACTGTTTTTT
V gene: TRBV30
J gene: TRBJ1-4
D gene: .
clone size: .

CDR3 protein: CSVGRGMNTEAFF
CDR3 DNA: TGCAGCGTTGGGAGAGGGATGAACACTGAAGCTTTCTTT
V gene: TRBV29-1
J gene: TRBJ1-1
D gene: .
clone size: .

CDR3 protein: CASSEGRVYNSPLHF
CDR3 DNA: TGTGCCAGCAGTGAAGGGAGGGTTTATAATTCACCCCTCCACTTT
V gene: TRBV6-1
J gene: TRBJ1-6
D gene: .
clone size: .

CDR3 protein: CASSSPGQGLYEQYF
CDR3 DNA: TGTGCCAGCAGCAGTCCGGGACAGGGACTTTACGAGCAGTACTTC
V gene: TRBV13
J gene: TRBJ2-7
D gene: TRBD1
clone size: .

CDR3 protein: CASSSGVETQYF
CDR3 DNA: TGTGCCAGCAGCTCGGGGGTTGAGACCCAGTACTTC
V gene: TRBV28
J gene: TRBJ2-5
D gene: .
clone size: few

CDR3 protein: CASTLGLAASYNEQFF
CDR3 DNA: TGTGCCAGCACCCTCGGCCTAGCGGCCTCCTACAATGAGCAGTTCTTC
V gene: TRBV6-6
J gene: TRBJ2-1
D gene: TRBD2
clone size: .

CDR3 protein: CASSQTGTVNEKLFF
CDR3 DNA: TGCGCCAGCAGCCAAACCGGGACAGTTAATGAAAAACTGTTTTTT
V gene: TRBV4-3
J gene: TRBJ1-4
D gene: TRBD1
clone size: .

CDR3 protein: CASSRDLSDTQYF
CDR3 DNA: TGTGCCAGCAGCCGGGACTTAAGTGATACGCAGTATTTT
V gene: TRBV5-4
J gene: TRBJ2-3
D gene: .
clone size: .

CDR3 protein: CASSLDNTDTQYF
CDR3 DNA: TGTGCCAGCAGCTTAGATAACACAGATACGCAGTATTTT
V gene: TRBV7-2
J gene: TRBJ2-3
D gene: .
clone size: many

CDR3 protein: CASVGQGTTEAFF
CDR3 DNA: TGTGCCAGCGTGGGACAGGGGACCACTGAAGCTTTCTTT
V gene: TRBV19
J gene: TRBJ1-1
D gene: TRBD1
clone size: .

CDR3 protein: CASSSNSYEQYF
CDR3 DNA: TGTGCCAGCAGCTCCAACTCCTACGAGCAGTACTTC
V gene: TRBV7-9
J gene: TRBJ2-7
D gene: .
clone size: .

CDR3 protein: CASSQDYGSRGEQFF
CDR3 DNA: TGTGCCAGCAGCCAAGACTACGGCTCCAGGGGTGAGCAGTTCTTC
V gene: TRBV14
J gene: TRBJ2-1
D gene: .
clone size: .

CDR3 protein: CASSLRGGNEQFF
CDR3 DNA: TGTGCCAGCAGCCTCAGAGGGGGCAATGAGCAGTTCTTC
V gene: TRBV7-3
J gene: TRBJ2-1
D gene: .
clone size: .

CDR3 protein: CASSPNAGPGVDTEAFF
CDR3 DNA: TGTGCCAGCAGCCCTAATGCAGGGCCGGGCGTGGACACTGAAGCTTTCTTT
V gene: TRBV4-2
J gene: TRBJ1-1
D gene: .
clone size: .

CDR3 protein: CASSLGPGTGTSYLANEQFF
CDR3 DNA: TGCGCCAGCAGCTTGGGTCCCGGGACGGGGACTAGCTATCTTGCCAATGAGCAGTTCTTC
V gene: TRBV5-1
J gene: TRBJ2-1
D gene: TRBD2
clone size: .

CDR3 protein: CAGGGQGVATQYF
CDR3 DNA: TGTGCCGGAGGGGGACAGGGGGTTGCGACCCAGTACTTC
V gene: TRBV7-2
J gene: TRBJ2-5
D gene: TRBD1
clone size: .

CDR3 protein: CASSLYGGTDTQYF
CDR3 DNA: TGTGCCAGCAGCTTGTACGGCGGGACGGATACGCAGTATTTT
V gene: TRBV5-4
J gene: TRBJ2-3
D gene: .
clone size: .

CDR3 protein: CASRLPGSPLHF
CDR3 DNA: TGTGCCAGCCGGCTTCCGGGGTCACCCCTCCACTTT
V gene: TRBV28
J gene: TRBJ1-6
D gene: .
clone size: .

CDR3 protein: CASRSDRGPYEQYF
CDR3 DNA: TGTGCCAGCAGGTCAGACAGGGGGCCTTACGAGCAGTACTTC
V gene: TRBV2
J gene: TRBJ2-7
D gene: TRBD1
clone size: .

CDR3 protein: CASSLPRQGGPYEQYF
CDR3 DNA: TGTGCCAGCAGTTTACCCCGGCAGGGGGGCCCCTACGAGCAGTACTTC
V gene: TRBV28
J gene: TRBJ2-7
D gene: .
clone size: once

CDR3 protein: CASSQGGARGNTIYF
CDR3 DNA: TGTGCCAGCAGTCAAGGGGGGGCAAGGGGAAACACCATATATTTT
V gene: TRBV28
J gene: TRBJ1-3
D gene: .
clone size: once

CDR3 protein: CASSLGVGGFYEQYF
CDR3 DNA: TGTGCCAGCAGCTTGGGGGTAGGCGGCTTCTACGAGCAGTACTTC
V gene: TRBV5-5
J gene: TRBJ2-7
D gene: .
clone size: .

CDR3 protein: CASSSLDRWNEKLFF
CDR3 DNA: TGTGCCAGCAGTTCCCTCGACAGGTGGAATGAAAAACTGTTTTTT
V gene: TRBV28
J gene: TRBJ1-4
D gene: .
clone size: .

CDR3 protein: CASSLYGGAGTEAFF
CDR3 DNA: TGTGCCAGCAGCTTGTATGGGGGGGCAGGAACTGAAGCTTTCTTT
V gene: TRBV5-6
J gene: TRBJ1-1
D gene: .
clone size: few

CDR3 protein: CASSSTGTVYGYTF
CDR3 DNA: TGTGCCAGCAGCTCAACCGGGACAGTATATGGCTACACCTTC
V gene: TRBV9
J gene: TRBJ1-2
D gene: TRBD1
clone size: .

CDR3 protein: CASLQGGGQETQYF
CDR3 DNA: TGCGCCAGCCTCCAGGGCGGGGGACAAGAGACCCAGTACTTC
V gene: TRBV5-1
J gene: TRBJ2-5
D gene: TRBD2
clone size: .

CDR3 protein: CASSPPRLAAHNEQFF
CDR3 DNA: TGTGCCAGCAGCCCTCCCCGACTAGCGGCGCACAATGAGCAGTTCTTC
V gene: TRBV14
J gene: TRBJ2-1
D gene: TRBD2
clone size: .

CDR3 protein: CASSAHPSLGGEQYF
CDR3 DNA: TGTGCCAGCAGCGCCCACCCCTCCTTGGGAGGCGAGCAGTACTTC
V gene: TRBV9
J gene: TRBJ2-7
D gene: .
clone size: .

CDR3 protein: CASSLGAAGGNTIYF
CDR3 DNA: TGTGCCAGCAGCTTAGGGGCCGCTGGAGGAAACACCATATATTTT
V gene: TRBV7-9
J gene: TRBJ1-3
D gene: .
clone size: once

CDR3 protein: CASRGTGGSYGYTF
CDR3 DNA: TGTGCCAGTCGAGGGACAGGGGGCTCGTATGGCTACACCTTC
V gene: TRBV2
J gene: TRBJ1-2
D gene: TRBD1
clone size: .

CDR3 protein: CASSVKPYGLAGGSYEQYF
CDR3 DNA: TGTGCCAGCAGCGTAAAACCCTATGGACTAGCGGGGGGGTCGTACGAGCAGTACTTC
V gene: TRBV9
J gene: TRBJ2-7
D gene: TRBD2
clone size: .

CDR3 protein: CAWSPTGYSNQPQHF
CDR3 DNA: TGTGCCTGGAGTCCAACAGGGTATAGCAATCAGCCCCAGCATTTT
V gene: TRBV30
J gene: TRBJ1-5
D gene: .
clone size: .

CDR3 protein: CASNNRGPQPQHF
CDR3 DNA: TGTGCCAGCAACAACAGGGGGCCTCAGCCCCAGCATTTT
V gene: TRBV12-3/TRBV12-4
J gene: TRBJ1-5
D gene: TRBD1
clone size: .

CDR3 protein: CASSPGTGVLNTEAFF
CDR3 DNA: TGCGCCAGCAGCCCCGGGACAGGGGTCCTGAACACTGAAGCTTTCTTT
V gene: TRBV5-1
J gene: TRBJ1-1
D gene: TRBD1
clone size: .

CDR3 protein: CASSQARPDTQYF
CDR3 DNA: TGTGCCAGCAGCCAAGCTAGACCAGATACGCAGTATTTT
V gene: TRBV4-2
J gene: TRBJ2-3
D gene: .
clone size: .